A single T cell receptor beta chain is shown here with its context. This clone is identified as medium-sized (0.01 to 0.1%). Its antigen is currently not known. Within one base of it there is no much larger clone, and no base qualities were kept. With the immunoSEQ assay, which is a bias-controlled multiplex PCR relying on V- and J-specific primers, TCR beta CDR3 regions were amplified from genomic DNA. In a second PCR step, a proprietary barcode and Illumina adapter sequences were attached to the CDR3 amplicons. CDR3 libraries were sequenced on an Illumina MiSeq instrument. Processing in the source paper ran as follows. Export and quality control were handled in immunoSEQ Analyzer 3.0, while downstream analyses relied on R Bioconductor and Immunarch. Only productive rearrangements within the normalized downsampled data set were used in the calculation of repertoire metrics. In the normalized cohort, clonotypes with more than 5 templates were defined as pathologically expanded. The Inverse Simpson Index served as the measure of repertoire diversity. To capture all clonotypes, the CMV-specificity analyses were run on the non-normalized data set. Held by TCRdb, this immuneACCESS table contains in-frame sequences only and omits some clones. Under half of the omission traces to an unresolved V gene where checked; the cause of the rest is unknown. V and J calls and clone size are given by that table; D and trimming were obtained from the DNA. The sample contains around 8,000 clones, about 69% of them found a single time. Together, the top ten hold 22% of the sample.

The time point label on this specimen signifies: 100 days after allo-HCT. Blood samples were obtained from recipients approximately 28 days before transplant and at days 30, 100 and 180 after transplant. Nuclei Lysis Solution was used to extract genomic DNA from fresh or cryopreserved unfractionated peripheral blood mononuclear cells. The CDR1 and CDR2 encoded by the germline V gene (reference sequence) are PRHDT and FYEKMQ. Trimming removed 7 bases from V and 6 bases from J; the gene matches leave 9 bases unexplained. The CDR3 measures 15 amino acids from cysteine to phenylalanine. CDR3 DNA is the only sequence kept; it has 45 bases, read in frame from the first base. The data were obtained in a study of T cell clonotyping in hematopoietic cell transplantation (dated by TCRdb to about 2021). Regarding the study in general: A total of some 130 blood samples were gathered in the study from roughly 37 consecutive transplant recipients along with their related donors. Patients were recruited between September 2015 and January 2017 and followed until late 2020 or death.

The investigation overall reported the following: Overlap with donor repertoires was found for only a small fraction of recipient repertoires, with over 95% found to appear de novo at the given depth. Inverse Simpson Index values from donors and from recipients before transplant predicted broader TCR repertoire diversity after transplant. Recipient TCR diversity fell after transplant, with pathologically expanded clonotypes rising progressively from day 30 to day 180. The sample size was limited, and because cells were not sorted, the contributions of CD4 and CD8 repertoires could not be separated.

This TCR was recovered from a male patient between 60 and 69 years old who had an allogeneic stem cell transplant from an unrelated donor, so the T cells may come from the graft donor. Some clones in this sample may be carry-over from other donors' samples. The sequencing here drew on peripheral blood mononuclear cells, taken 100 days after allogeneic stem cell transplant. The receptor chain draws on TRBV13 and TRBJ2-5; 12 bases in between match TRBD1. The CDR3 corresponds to CASTFGTGGRKTQYF. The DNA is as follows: TGTGCCAGCACCTTCGGGACAGGGGGCCGAAAGACCCAGTACTTC.